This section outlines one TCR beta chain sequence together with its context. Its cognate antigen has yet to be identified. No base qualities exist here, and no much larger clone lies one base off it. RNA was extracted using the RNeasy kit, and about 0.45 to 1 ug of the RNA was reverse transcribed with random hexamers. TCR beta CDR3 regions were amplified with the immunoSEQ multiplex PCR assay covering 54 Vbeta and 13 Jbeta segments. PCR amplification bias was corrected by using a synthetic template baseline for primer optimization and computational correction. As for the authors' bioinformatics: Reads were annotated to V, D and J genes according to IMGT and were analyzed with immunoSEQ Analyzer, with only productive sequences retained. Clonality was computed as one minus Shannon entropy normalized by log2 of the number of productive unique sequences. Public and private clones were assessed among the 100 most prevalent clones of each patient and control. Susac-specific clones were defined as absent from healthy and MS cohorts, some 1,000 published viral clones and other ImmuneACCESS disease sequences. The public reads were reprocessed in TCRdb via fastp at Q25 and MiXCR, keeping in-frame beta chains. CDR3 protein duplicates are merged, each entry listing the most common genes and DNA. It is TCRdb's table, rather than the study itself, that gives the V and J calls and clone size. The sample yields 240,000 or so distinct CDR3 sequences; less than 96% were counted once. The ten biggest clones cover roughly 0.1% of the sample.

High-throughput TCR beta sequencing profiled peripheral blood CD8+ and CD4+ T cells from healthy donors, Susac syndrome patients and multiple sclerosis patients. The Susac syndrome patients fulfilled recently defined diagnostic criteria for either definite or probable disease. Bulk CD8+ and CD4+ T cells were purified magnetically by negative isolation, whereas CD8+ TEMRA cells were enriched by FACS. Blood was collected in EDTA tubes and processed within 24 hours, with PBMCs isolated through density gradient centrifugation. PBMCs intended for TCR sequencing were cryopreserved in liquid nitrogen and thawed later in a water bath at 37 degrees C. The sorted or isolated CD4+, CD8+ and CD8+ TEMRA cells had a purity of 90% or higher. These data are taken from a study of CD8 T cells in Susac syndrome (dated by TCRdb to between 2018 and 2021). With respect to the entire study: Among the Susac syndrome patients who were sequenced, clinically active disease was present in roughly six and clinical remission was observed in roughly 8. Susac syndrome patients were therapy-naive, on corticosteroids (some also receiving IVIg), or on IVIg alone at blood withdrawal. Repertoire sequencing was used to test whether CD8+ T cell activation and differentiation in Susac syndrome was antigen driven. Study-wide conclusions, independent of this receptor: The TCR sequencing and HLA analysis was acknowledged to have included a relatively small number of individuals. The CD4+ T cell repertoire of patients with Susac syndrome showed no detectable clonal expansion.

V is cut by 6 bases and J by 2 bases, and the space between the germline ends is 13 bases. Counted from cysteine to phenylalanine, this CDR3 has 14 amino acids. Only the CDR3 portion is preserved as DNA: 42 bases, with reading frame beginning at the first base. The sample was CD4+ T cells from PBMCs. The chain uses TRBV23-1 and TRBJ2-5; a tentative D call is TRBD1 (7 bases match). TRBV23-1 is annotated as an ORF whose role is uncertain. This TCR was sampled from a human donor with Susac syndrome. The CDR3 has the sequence CASRGGQVQETQYF. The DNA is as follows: TGCGCCAGCAGGGGAGGACAGGTACAAGAGACCCAGTACTTC.